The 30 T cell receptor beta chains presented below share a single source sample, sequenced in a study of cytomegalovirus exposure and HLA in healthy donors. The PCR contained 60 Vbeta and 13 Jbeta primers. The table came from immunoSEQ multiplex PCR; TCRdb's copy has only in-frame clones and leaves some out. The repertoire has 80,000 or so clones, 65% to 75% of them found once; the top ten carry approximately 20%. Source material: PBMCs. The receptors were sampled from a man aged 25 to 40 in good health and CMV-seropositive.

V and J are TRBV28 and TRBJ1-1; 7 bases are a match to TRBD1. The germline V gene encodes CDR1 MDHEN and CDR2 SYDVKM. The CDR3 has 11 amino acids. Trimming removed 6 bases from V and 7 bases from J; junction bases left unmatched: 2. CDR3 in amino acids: CASRQGSEAFF. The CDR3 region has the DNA TGTGCCAGCAGACAGGGGAGTGAAGCTTTCTTT.

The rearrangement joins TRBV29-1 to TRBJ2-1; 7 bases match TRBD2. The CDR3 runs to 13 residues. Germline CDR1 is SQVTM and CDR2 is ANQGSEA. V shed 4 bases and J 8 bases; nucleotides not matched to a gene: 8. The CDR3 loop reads CSVGTGRADEQFF. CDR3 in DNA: TGCAGCGTTGGGACGGGGAGGGCGGATGAGCAGTTCTTC.

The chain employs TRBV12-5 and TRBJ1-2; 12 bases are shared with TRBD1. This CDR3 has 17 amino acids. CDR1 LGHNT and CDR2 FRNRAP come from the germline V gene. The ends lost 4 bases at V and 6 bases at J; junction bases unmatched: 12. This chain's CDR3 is CASGSYSRDRGRNGYTF. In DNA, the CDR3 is TGTGCTAGTGGTTCTTACTCGCGGGACAGGGGGCGAAATGGCTACACCTTC.

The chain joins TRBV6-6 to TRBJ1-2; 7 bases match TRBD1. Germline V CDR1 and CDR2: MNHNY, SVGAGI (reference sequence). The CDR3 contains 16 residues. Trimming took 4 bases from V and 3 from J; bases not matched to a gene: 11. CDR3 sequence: CASSSRSDRDDYGYTF. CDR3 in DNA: TGTGCCAGCAGTTCGCGATCCGACAGGGACGACTATGGCTACACCTTC.

As DNA, the CDR3 is TGCGCCAGCAGCTTGGCCGTTAGACTAGGCCAGGACGAGCAGTACTTC. Translation: CASSLAVRLGQDEQYF. The V call is TRBV5-1, the J call TRBJ2-7, with D perhaps TRBD2 (6 bases). This CDR3 has 16 residues. The V end lost 0 bases, the J end lost 5 bases, and 18 bases lay between the germline ends. Germline values: CDR1 SGHRS, CDR2 YFSETQ.

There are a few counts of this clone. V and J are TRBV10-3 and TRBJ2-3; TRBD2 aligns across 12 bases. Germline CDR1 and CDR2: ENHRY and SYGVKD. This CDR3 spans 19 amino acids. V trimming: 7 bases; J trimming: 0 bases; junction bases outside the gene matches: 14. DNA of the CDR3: TGTGCCATCAAACCGGGACTAGCGGGCTTTACCGCTAGCACAGATACGCAGTATTTT. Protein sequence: CAIKPGLAGFTASTDTQYF.

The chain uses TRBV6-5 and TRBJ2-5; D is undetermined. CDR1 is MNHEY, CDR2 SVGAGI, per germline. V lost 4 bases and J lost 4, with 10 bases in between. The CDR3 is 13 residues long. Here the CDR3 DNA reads TGTGCCAGCAGTTTTGAGCCAGGAGAGACCCAGTACTTC. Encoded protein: CASSFEPGETQYF.

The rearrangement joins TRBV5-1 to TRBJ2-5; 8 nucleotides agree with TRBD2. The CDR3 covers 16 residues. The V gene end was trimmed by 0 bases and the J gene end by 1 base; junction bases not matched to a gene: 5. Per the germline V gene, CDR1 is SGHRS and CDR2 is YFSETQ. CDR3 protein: CASSLVRGGPQETQYF. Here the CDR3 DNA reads TGCGCCAGCAGCTTGGTTCGGGGGGGTCCCCAAGAGACCCAGTACTTC.

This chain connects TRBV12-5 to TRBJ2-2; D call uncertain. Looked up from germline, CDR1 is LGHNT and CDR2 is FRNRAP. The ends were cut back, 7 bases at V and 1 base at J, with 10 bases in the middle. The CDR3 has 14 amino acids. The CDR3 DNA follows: TGTGCTAGTGTCTGGGCAGGGAACACCGGGGAGCTGTTTTTT. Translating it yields CASVWAGNTGELFF.

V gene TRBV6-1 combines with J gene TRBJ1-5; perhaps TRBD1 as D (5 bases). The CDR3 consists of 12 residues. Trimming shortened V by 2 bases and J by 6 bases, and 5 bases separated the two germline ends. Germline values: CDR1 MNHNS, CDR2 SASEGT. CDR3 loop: CASSEQGQPQHF. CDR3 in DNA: TGTGCCAGCAGTGAACAGGGTCAGCCCCAGCATTTT.

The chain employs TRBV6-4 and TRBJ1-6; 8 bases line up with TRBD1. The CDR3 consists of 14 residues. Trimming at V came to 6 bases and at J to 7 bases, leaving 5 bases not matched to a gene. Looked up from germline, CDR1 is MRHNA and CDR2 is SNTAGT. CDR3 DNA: TGTGCCAGCAGGGCTGACAGGGGCAATTCACCCCTCCACTTT. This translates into CASRADRGNSPLHF.

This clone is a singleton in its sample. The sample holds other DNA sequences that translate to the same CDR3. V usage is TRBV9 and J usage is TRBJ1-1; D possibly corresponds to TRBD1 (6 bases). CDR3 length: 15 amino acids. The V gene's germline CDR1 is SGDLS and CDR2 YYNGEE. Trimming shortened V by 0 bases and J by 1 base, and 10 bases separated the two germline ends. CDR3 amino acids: CASSVVGGPNTEAFF. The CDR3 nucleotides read TGTGCCAGCAGCGTAGTAGGGGGACCGAACACTGAAGCTTTCTTT.

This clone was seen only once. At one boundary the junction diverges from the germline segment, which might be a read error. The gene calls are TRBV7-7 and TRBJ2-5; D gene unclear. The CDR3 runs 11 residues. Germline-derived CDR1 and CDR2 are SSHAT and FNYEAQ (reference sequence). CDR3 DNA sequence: TGTGCTAGCAGCTCCGGTGAGACCCAGTACTTC. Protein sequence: CASSSGETQYF.

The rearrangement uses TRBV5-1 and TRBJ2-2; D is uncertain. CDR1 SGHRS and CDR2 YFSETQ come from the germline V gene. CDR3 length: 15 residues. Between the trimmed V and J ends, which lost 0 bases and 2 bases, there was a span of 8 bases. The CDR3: CASSLVQLNTGELFF. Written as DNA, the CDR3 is TGCGCCAGCAGCTTGGTACAGTTAAACACCGGGGAGCTGTTTTTT.

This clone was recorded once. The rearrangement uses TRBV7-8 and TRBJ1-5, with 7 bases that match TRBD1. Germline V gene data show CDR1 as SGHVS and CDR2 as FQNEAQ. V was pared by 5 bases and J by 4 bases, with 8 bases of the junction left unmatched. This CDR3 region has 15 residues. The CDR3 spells CASSLRDRQNQPQHF. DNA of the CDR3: TGTGCCAGCAGCCTCCGGGACAGACAAAATCAGCCCCAGCATTTT.

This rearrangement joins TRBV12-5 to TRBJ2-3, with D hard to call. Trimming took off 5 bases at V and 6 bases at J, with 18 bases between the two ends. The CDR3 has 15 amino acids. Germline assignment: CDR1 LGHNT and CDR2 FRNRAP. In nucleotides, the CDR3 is TGTGCTAGTGGTCCGACTCGGGTACTCGGGGATACGCAGTATTTT. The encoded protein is CASGPTRVLGDTQYF.

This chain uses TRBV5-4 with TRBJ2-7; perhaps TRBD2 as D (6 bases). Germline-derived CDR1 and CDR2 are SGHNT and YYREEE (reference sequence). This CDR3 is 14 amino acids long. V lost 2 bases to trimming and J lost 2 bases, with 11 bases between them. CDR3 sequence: CASSFSEGAYEQYF. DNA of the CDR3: TGTGCCAGCAGCTTCTCGGAGGGAGCCTACGAGCAGTACTTC.

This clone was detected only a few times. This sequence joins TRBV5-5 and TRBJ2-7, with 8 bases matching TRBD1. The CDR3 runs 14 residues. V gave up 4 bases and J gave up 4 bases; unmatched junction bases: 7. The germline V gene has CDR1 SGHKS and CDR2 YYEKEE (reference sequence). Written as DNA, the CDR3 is TGTGCCAGCAGCCCCGGACAGGGAATTTACGAGCAGTACTTC. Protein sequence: CASSPGQGIYEQYF.

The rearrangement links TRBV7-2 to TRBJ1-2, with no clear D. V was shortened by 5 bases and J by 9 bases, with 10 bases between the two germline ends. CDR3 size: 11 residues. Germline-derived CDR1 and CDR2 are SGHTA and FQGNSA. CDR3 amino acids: CASSPGLSYTF. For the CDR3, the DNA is TGTGCCAGCAGCCCCGGTTTAAGCTACACCTTC.

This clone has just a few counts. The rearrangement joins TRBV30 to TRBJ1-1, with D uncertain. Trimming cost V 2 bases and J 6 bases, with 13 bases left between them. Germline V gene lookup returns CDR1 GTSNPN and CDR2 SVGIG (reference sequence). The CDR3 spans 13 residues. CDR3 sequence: CAWSLVVSPEAFF. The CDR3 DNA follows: TGTGCCTGGAGTCTCGTTGTCTCCCCTGAAGCTTTCTTT.

CDR3 residues: CASSEVTGGGEAFF. CDR3 bases: TGTGCCAGCAGTGAAGTAACAGGGGGAGGTGAAGCTTTCTTT. The chain links TRBV6-5 to TRBJ1-1; 8 bases are a match to TRBD1. V shed 5 bases and J 7 bases; nucleotides not matched to a gene: 9. CDR3 size: 14 residues. Germline V gene data show CDR1 as MNHEY and CDR2 as SVGAGI.

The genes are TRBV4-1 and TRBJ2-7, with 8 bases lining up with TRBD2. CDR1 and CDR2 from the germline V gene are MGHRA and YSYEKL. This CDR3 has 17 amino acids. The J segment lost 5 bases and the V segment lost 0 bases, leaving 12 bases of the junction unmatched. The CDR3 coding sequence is TGCGCCAGCAGCCAAGAACCGATCCCCAGGACTAGCAACGAGCAGTACTTC. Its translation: CASSQEPIPRTSNEQYF.

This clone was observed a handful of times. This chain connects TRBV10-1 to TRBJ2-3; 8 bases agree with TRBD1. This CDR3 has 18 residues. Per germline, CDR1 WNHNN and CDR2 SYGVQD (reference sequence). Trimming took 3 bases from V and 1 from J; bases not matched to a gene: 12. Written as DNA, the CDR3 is TGCGCCAGCAGTGAACCCCGGACAGGGCCGAAGTGCACAGATACGCAGTATTTT. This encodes CASSEPRTGPKCTDTQYF.

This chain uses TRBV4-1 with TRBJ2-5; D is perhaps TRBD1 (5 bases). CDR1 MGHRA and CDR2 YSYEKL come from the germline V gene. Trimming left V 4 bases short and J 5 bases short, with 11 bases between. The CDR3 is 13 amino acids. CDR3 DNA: TGCGCCAGCAGCCCTGCAGGGTGGGAGACCCAGTACTTC. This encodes CASSPAGWETQYF.

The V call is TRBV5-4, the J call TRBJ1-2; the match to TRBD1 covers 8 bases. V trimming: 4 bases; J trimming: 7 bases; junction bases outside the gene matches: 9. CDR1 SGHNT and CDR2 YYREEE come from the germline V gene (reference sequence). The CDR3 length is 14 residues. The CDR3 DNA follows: TGTGCCAGCAGCGGTCAGGGGGCCTGGACTGGCTACACCTTC. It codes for CASSGQGAWTGYTF.

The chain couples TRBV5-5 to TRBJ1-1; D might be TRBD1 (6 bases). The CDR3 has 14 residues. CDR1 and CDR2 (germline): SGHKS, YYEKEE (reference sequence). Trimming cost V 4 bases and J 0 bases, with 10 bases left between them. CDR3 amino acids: CASSLQGMNTEAFF. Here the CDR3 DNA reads TGTGCCAGCAGCCTACAGGGCATGAACACTGAAGCTTTCTTT.

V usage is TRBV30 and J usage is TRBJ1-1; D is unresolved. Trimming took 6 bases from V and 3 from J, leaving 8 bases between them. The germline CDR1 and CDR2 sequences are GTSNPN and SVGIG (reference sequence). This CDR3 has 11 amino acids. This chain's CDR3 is CACRIYTEAFF. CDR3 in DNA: TGTGCCTGTCGTATCTACACTGAAGCTTTCTTT. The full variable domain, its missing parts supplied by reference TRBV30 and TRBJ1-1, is SQTIHQWPATLVQPVGSPLSLECTVEGTSNPNLYWYRQAAGRGLQLLFYSVGIGQISSEVPQNLSASRPQDRQFILSSKKLLLSDSGFYLCACRIYTEAFFGQGTRLTVV.

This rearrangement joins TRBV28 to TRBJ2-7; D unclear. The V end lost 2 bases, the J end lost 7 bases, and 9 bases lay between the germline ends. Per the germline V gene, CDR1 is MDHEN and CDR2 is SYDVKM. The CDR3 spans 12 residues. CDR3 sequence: CASSLVSREQYF. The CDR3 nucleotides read TGTGCCAGCAGTTTAGTTTCCAGAGAGCAGTACTTC.

CDR3 sequence (DNA): TGTGCCAGCACCAAAGAGGGAAGGCTATCTGAAGCTTTCTTT. Translation: CASTKEGRLSEAFF. The chain uses TRBV9 and TRBJ1-1; D is undetermined. Trimming pared 6 bases from V and 6 bases from J, leaving 18 bases between. This CDR3 is built from 14 residues. Germline CDR1 reads SGDLS; CDR2 reads YYNGEE.

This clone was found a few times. Written as DNA, the CDR3 is TGTGCCAGTAGTGCCTGGACAGGGAGTACAGATACGCAGTATTTT. This encodes CASSAWTGSTDTQYF. The V and J genes are TRBV19 and TRBJ2-3, with 8 bases aligning to TRBD1. The CDR3 runs 15 residues. With V trimmed by 5 bases and J by 3 bases, 7 bases remained unmatched. The V gene's germline CDR1 is LNHDA and CDR2 SQIVND (reference sequence).